This record covers a single T cell receptor (beta chain). These data come from a study of blood T cell repertoires in COVID-19. Study-level background: Material from acute and convalescent COVID-19 was sourced from the United States, Italy and Spain. Nucleic acid was either cDNA or gDNA, and it came from T cells, B-cell-depleted T cells, or PBMCs.

Repertoires were generated with immunoSEQ multiplex PCR, while TCRdb's copy carries only in-frame clones and drops some. The data show 250,000 to 300,000 clones, with around nine tenths seen just once and 11% held by the top ten. Patients of the Seattle cohort, enrolled during active infection, were followed longitudinally. With 4 bases clipped from V and 1 base from J, the junction kept 14 bases outside the gene matches. The CDR3 covers 17 residues. Germline-derived CDR1 and CDR2 are SGHRS and YFSETQ. Sequencing input: peripheral blood. The V gene is TRBV5-1, the J gene TRBJ2-7; 7 bases are shared with TRBD2. The clonotype originates from a woman aged 25 to 39 with COVID-19, enrolled during active disease. CDR3 in DNA: TGCGCCAGCAGCCCTCAAGCTCTGGCGGGAGAATCCTACGAGCAGTACTTC. Translating gives CASSPQALAGESYEQYF.